These T cell receptor beta chains were read from a single sample in a study of Graves' ophthalmopathy and Graves' hyperthyroidism. TCRdb reanalysed the multiplex PCR reads using MiXCR and keeps one entry per CDR3 protein. Of more than 1,000,000 distinct CDR3 sequences detected, 35% to 45% appear once; the ten largest clones hold 11%. Material for sequencing was peripheral blood or thyroid tissue (not recorded which). The receptor set was obtained from an adult man with Graves' hyperthyroidism. The CDR3 runs from the conserved cysteine through the conserved F or W. Each record gives: clone size, V gene, J gene, D gene, CDR3 DNA, CDR3 protein. A D gene is named only where the DNA matches it firmly. The size entry is marked missing in some rows and otherwise reads once, few, many or a size class.

few	TRBV15	TRBJ1-3	NA	TGTGCCACCAGCAGTGAGAGCTCTGGAAACACCATGTATTTT	CATSSESSGNTMYF
many	TRBV14	TRBJ1-1	NA	TGTGCCAGCAGCCAAGAGGGGGGGAGGTCTAGAGCTGAAGCTTTCTTT	CASSQEGGRSRAEAFF
NA	TRBV25-1	TRBJ1-2	NA	TGTGCCACGTTCGCAGGCGACCCCGGGACAACTGGCTACACCTTC	CATFAGDPGTTGYTF
few	TRBV29-1	TRBJ2-7	TRBD2	TGCAGCGCCGGGGGGGCGGACCGTCAGAAGGAGCAGTACTTC	CSAGGADRQKEQYF
NA	TRBV20-1	TRBJ2-5	NA	TGCAGTGCTCATAACAGCGGGCTACCGATTGGGGAGACCCAGTACTTC	CSAHNSGLPIGETQYF
many	TRBV24-1	TRBJ2-2	NA	TGTGCCACCAGAACAGCGAACACCGGGGAGCTGTTTTTT	CATRTANTGELFF
NA	TRBV7-2	TRBJ1-6	NA	TGTGCCAGCACCCTGGGGAGGACCTATAATTCACCCCTCCACTTT	CASTLGRTYNSPLHF
few	TRBV6-5	TRBJ1-4	TRBD1	TGTGCCAGCAGTTACGGTGGACAGGTGCCCCCTAATGAAAAACTGTTTTTT	CASSYGGQVPPNEKLFF
few	TRBV28	TRBJ2-5	TRBD2	TGTGCCAGCGTCCGGGGGGAAGAGACCCAGTACTTC	CASVRGEETQYF
many	TRBV12-3/TRBV12-4	TRBJ1-4	NA	TGTGCCAGCAGTTCCCGGGTGGAAAAACTGTTTTTT	CASSSRVEKLFF
NA	TRBV29-1	TRBJ2-2	NA	TGCAGCGTTGAAATTTGGGACTCAAACACCGGGGAGCTGTTTTTT	CSVEIWDSNTGELFF
NA	TRBV7-9	TRBJ1-2	NA	TGTGCCAGCAGCTGGCAGGGGTCTGGCTACACCTTC	CASSWQGSGYTF
NA	TRBV10-3	TRBJ2-7	NA	TGTGCCATCGGCGCTCCAAGTAGCTCCTACGAGCAGTACTTC	CAIGAPSSSYEQYF
few	TRBV16	TRBJ2-2	NA	TGTGCCAGCAGCCAAAGAGGACAGTTCGGTGGGGAGCTGTTTTTT	CASSQRGQFGGELFF
many	TRBV20-1	TRBJ2-7	NA	TGCAGTGCTAGAAAGGGCTACGAGCAGTACTTC	CSARKGYEQYF
NA	TRBV29-1	TRBJ1-3	TRBD1	TGCAGCGTTGGCGATGACAGGGGAACGAGCTCTGGAAACACCATATATTTT	CSVGDDRGTSSGNTIYF
many	TRBV20-1	TRBJ1-1	NA	TGCAGTGCTAGAGCCGGACTGAACACTGAAGCTTTCTTT	CSARAGLNTEAFF
NA	TRBV6-5	TRBJ2-5	NA	TGTGCCACCGTCAGGGGGGGCCTACGGACCCAGTACTTC	CATVRGGLRTQYF
NA	TRBV20-1	TRBJ1-2	NA	TGCAGTGCTCGTGACAGGTTCTATGGCTACACCTTC	CSARDRFYGYTF
many	TRBV10-3	TRBJ2-7	NA	TGTGCCATCAGTGAGTCGAGTAACGAGCAGTACTTC	CAISESSNEQYF
many	TRBV29-1	TRBJ2-2	NA	TGCAGCGCACAGTCTAACACCGGGGAGCTGTTTTTT	CSAQSNTGELFF
many	TRBV10-3	TRBJ1-6	NA	TGTGCCATCAGGGAGGTAGGCAGGAGCGAACTCCACTTT	CAIREVGRSELHF
many	TRBV29-1	TRBJ1-1	NA	TGCAGCGTTGGAGGGTACCAGAACACTGAAGCTTTCTTT	CSVGGYQNTEAFF
many	TRBV7-9	TRBJ2-7	TRBD2	TGTGCCAGCAGCTTAGGGACTAGCGGGGGCTCCCGCTACTACGAGCAGTACTTC	CASSLGTSGGSRYYEQYF
NA	TRBV7-9	TRBJ1-1	NA	TGTGCCAGCAGCCGAGAACCAAAGACGTGGGCGGGGACTGAAGCTTTCTTT	CASSREPKTWAGTEAFF
many	TRBV20-1	TRBJ2-5	NA	TGCAGTGCTAGCCCATTCGCAGGCCAAGAGACCCAGTACTTC	CSASPFAGQETQYF
NA	TRBV7-8	TRBJ2-7	TRBD1	TGTGCCAGCAGCCCGGGACAGGGTTTCCACGAGCAGTACTTC	CASSPGQGFHEQYF